A selection of T cell receptor beta chains follows, all from one sample in a study of Ad26.COV2.S vaccination and SARS-CoV-2 variants. Clones were read by immunoSEQ multiplex PCR, and TCRdb kept only the in-frame ones, dropping some. The sample has just over 350,000 clones, approximately 90% seen once; the top ten hold under 4%. The sample was peripheral blood, taken after recovery from COVID-19. These receptors all stem from a human donor who had recovered from COVID-19. Both conserved end residues are part of each CDR3. A D gene is named only where the DNA matches it firmly. Only part of the rows carry a size: once, few, many, or a class if the clone is expanded.

CDR3	DNA	V	J	size	D
CASSTGSSKYGYTF	TGTGCCAGCAGCACAGGTTCCAGCAAGTATGGCTACACCTTC	TRBV7-9	TRBJ1-2	-	-
CASSEGTAARDYGYTF	TGTGCCAGCAGCGAGGGGACAGCAGCTAGGGACTATGGCTACACCTTC	TRBV9	TRBJ1-2	-	TRBD1
CASSSLSSGTNTGELFF	TGCGCCAGCAGCTCGCTTTCCTCAGGGACGAACACCGGGGAGCTGTTTTTT	TRBV5-1	TRBJ2-2	-	-
CASSSPWEYNSPLHF	TGCGCCAGCAGCTCCCCGTGGGAGTATAATTCACCCCTCCACTTT	TRBV5-1	TRBJ1-6	few	-
CSVVLATDTQYF	TGCAGCGTTGTATTAGCTACAGATACGCAGTATTTT	TRBV29-1	TRBJ2-3	-	-
CATSQRKRTGPNTEAFF	TGTGCCACCAGCCAGAGGAAGAGGACAGGGCCGAACACTGAAGCTTTCTTT	TRBV15	TRBJ1-1	-	TRBD1
CASSGGRTDTQYF	TGTGCCAGCTCCGGGGGGCGCACAGATACGCAGTATTTT	TRBV6-5	TRBJ2-3	once	-
CASSFGLAGGYSTDTQYF	TGTGCCAGCAGTTTCGGACTAGCGGGGGGCTATTCCACAGATACGCAGTATTTT	TRBV9	TRBJ2-3	-	TRBD2
CASSLGGYGGSSYNEQFF	TGTGCCAGCAGCTTGGGAGGTTACGGGGGATCATCCTACAATGAGCAGTTCTTC	TRBV5-6	TRBJ2-1	-	-
CASSDSSLGSPLHF	TGTGCCAGCAGTGACTCGAGCTTAGGTTCACCCCTCCACTTT	TRBV6-4	TRBJ1-6	-	-
CASSQDRISYEQYF	TGTGCCAGCAGCCAAGACAGAATTTCCTACGAGCAGTACTTC	TRBV3-1/TRBV3-2	TRBJ2-7	-	-
CASTFVGPNEKLFF	TGTGCCAGCACCTTCGTCGGTCCTAATGAAAAACTGTTTTTT	TRBV27	TRBJ1-4	-	-
CATGWGGELFF	TGTGCCACCGGTTGGGGCGGGGAGCTGTTTTTT	TRBV24-1	TRBJ2-2	-	-
CASSQGKISHEQYF	TGTGCCAGTAGCCAGGGTAAGATTAGCCACGAGCAGTACTTC	TRBV19	TRBJ2-7	-	-
CASSFRTGPSYEQYF	TGTGCCAGCAGCTTTCGGACAGGCCCCTCCTACGAGCAGTACTTC	TRBV7-7	TRBJ2-7	-	TRBD1
CASVITGGTEAFF	TGTGCCAGCGTTATTACAGGGGGCACTGAAGCTTTCTTT	TRBV19	TRBJ1-1	-	TRBD1
CASSLAGGDTQYF	TGTGCCAGCAGCTTAGCTGGGGGGGATACGCAGTATTTT	TRBV7-9	TRBJ2-3	-	-
CASSFRLGQALSSSYNEQFF	TGTGCCAGCAGTTTCAGATTAGGTCAGGCCCTTTCAAGCTCCTACAATGAGCAGTTCTTC	TRBV6-2/TRBV6-3	TRBJ2-1	-	-
CASSLKTGGGYTF	TGCGCCAGCAGCTTGAAAACAGGGGGAGGCTACACCTTC	TRBV5-1	TRBJ1-2	-	TRBD1
CASSQGGGVGEKLFF	TGTGCCAGCAGCCAAGGGGGAGGTGTGGGTGAAAAACTGTTTTTT	TRBV3-1/TRBV3-2	TRBJ1-4	-	-
CASSQDTGGAVDTQYF	TGCGCCAGCAGCCAAGATACCGGGGGGGCGGTAGATACGCAGTATTTT	TRBV4-3	TRBJ2-3	once	TRBD2
CASSSDSSNQPQHF	TGTGCCAGCAGCTCGGACAGTAGCAATCAGCCCCAGCATTTT	TRBV7-9	TRBJ1-5	-	-
CASSLESGLVNQPQHF	TGTGCCAGCAGCTTAGAGTCAGGGTTGGTCAATCAGCCCCAGCATTTT	TRBV7-2	TRBJ1-5	once	-
CACGADVRGGVAGGPGELFF	TGTGCTTGTGGCGCTGACGTGCGGGGTGGGGTAGCGGGGGGTCCCGGGGAGCTGTTTTTT	TRBV12-5	TRBJ2-2	-	TRBD2
CASSRLAGSTDTQYF	TGTGCCAGCAGCCGACTAGCGGGGAGCACAGATACGCAGTATTTT	TRBV9	TRBJ2-3	once	TRBD2
CASSGPSGGEKLFF	TGTGCCAGCAGTGGTCCCTCAGGAGGTGAAAAACTGTTTTTT	TRBV2	TRBJ1-4	-	-
CASSPPPLNNEQFF	TGTGCCAGCTCACCACCGCCCTTAAACAATGAGCAGTTCTTC	TRBV18	TRBJ2-1	-	-
CASSGTSNSGNTIYF	TGTGCCAGCAGTGGGACGTCCAACTCTGGAAACACCATATATTTT	TRBV2	TRBJ1-3	-	-
CASSLATSGGAFEQFF	TGCGCCAGCAGCTTGGCCACAAGCGGGGGGGCCTTTGAGCAGTTCTTC	TRBV5-1	TRBJ2-1	-	TRBD2
CASSIVWGGEKLFF	TGTGCCAGTAGTATAGTTTGGGGGGGTGAAAAACTGTTTTTT	TRBV19	TRBJ1-4	-	-
CASSLGGRGGYTF	TGTGCCAGCAGTTTAGGGGGACGGGGGGGCTACACCTTC	TRBV28	TRBJ1-2	-	-
CASSWTGGADMGTEAFF	TGCGCCAGCAGCTGGACAGGGGGCGCGGATATGGGCACTGAAGCTTTCTTT	TRBV5-1	TRBJ1-1	-	TRBD1
CASGLAGDTDTQYF	TGTGCTAGTGGATTAGCGGGGGACACAGATACGCAGTATTTT	TRBV12-5	TRBJ2-3	-	TRBD2
CASSSRDLGAQNYGYTF	TGTGCCAGCAGCTCCCGGGACCTGGGGGCTCAAAACTATGGCTACACCTTC	TRBV13	TRBJ1-2	-	-
CASSSDRGRTEAFF	TGTGCCAGCAGTTCGGACAGGGGGCGGACTGAAGCTTTCTTT	TRBV27	TRBJ1-1	-	TRBD1
CASISQETGEQYF	TGTGCCAGCATCTCCCAGGAGACTGGCGAGCAGTACTTC	TRBV9	TRBJ2-7	-	-
CASSPGGITGELFF	TGTGCCAGCAGTCCAGGGGGCATCACCGGGGAGCTGTTTTTT	TRBV2	TRBJ2-2	-	TRBD1
CASSASVLNAGANVLTF	TGTGCCAGCAGCGCCTCGGTACTAAATGCTGGGGCCAACGTCCTGACTTTC	TRBV9	TRBJ2-6	-	-
CASSPRGGLGNEQFF	TGCGCCAGCAGCCCTAGGGGGGGGCTGGGTAATGAGCAGTTCTTC	TRBV5-1	TRBJ2-1	-	-
CASSRGVRGPNTGELFF	TGTGCCAGCAGCCGGGGGGTTAGGGGACCGAACACCGGGGAGCTGTTTTTT	TRBV5-8	TRBJ2-2	-	TRBD2
CASVREGTEAFF	TGTGCCAGCGTCAGGGAGGGCACTGAAGCTTTCTTT	TRBV2	TRBJ1-1	-	-
CASSSRDLGDNEQFF	TGTGCCAGCAGTTCGCGGGACCTGGGCGACAATGAGCAGTTCTTC	TRBV7-9	TRBJ2-1	once	-
CASSDRGQGKAFF	TGTGCCAGCAGCGATAGAGGGCAGGGTAAAGCTTTCTTT	TRBV9	TRBJ1-1	-	-
CASSKLPGLAVETQYF	TGTGCCAGCAGCAAACTACCGGGACTAGCGGTGGAGACCCAGTACTTC	TRBV5-4	TRBJ2-5	-	TRBD2
CASSPEGRPEQYF	TGTGCCAGCAGCCCCGAGGGACGTCCCGAGCAGTACTTC	TRBV7-9	TRBJ2-7	-	-
CASSPRQGGNNSPLHF	TGCGCCAGCAGCCCCCGGCAGGGGGGGAATAATTCACCCCTCCACTTT	TRBV5-1	TRBJ1-6	-	TRBD1
CSVEGGLAGAYEQYF	TGCAGCGTTGAAGGGGGACTAGCGGGGGCCTACGAGCAGTACTTC	TRBV29-1	TRBJ2-7	-	TRBD2
CASSQYRSEAFF	TGTGCCAGCAGCCAATATCGTAGTGAAGCTTTCTTT	TRBV14	TRBJ1-1	-	-
CASSTQQGINTEAFF	TGTGCCAGCAGCACCCAACAGGGAATCAACACTGAAGCTTTCTTT	TRBV7-2	TRBJ1-1	-	-